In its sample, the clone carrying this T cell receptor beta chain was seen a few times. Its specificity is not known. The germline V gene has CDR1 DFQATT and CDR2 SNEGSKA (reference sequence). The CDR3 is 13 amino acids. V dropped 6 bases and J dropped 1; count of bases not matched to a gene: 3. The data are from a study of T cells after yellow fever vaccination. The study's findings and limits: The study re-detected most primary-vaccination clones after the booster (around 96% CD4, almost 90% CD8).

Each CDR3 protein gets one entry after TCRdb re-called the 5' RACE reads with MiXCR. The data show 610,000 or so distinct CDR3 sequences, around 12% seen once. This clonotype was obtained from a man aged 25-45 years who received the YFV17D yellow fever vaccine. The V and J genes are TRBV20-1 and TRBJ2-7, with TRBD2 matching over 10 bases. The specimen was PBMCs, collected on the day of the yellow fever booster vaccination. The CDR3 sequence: CSAISGRSYEQYF. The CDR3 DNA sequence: TGCAGTGCCATTAGCGGGAGGTCCTACGAGCAGTACTTC.